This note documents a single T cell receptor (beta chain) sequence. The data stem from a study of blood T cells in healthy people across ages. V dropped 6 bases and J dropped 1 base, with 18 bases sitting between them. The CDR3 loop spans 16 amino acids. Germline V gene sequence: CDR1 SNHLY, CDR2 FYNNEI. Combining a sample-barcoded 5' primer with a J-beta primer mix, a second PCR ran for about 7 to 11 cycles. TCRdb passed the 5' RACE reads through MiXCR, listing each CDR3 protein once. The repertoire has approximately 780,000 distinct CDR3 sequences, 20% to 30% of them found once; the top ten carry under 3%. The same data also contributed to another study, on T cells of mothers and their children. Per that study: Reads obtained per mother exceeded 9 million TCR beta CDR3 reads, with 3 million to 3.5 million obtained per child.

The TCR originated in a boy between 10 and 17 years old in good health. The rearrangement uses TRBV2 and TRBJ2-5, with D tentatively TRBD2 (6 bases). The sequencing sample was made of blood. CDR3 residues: CASSTVPGTFQETQYF. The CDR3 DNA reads TGTGCCAGCAGCACGGTACCCGGGACTTTCCAAGAGACCCAGTACTTC.